Presented here are 16 T cell receptor beta chains from one specimen sequenced in a study of cytomegalovirus exposure and HLA in healthy donors. The PCR had 60 Vbeta and 13 Jbeta primers. Sequencing was performed with immunoSEQ multiplex PCR; in TCRdb, only in-frame clones are kept and a portion is missing. The profile shows about 99,000 clones, 60% to 80% of them singletons. Material: PBMCs. All receptors come from a man in his forties in good health and CMV-seronegative.

The rearrangement links TRBV19 to TRBJ1-6, with 7 bases aligning to TRBD1. Germline V gene data show CDR1 as LNHDA and CDR2 as SQIVND (reference sequence). CDR3 length: 17 amino acids. V lost 0 bases, J lost 8 bases, and 10 bases stayed unmatched. The CDR3 DNA sequence: TGTGCCAGTAGTATAGATACCCGGGACAGCGCCGATTCACCCCTCCACTTT. It specifies CASSIDTRDSADSPLHF. Together with reference TRBV19 and TRBJ1-6, the CDR3 gives the full variable domain: DGGITQSPKYLFRKEGQNVTLSCEQNLNHDAMYWYRQDPGQGLRLIYYSQIVNDFQKGDIAEGYSVSREKKESFPLTVTSAQKNPTAFYLCASSIDTRDSADSPLHFGNGTRLTVT.

The chain combines TRBV5-1 with TRBJ2-1; 7 bases match TRBD1. V was pared by 0 bases and J by 7 bases, with 10 bases of the junction left unmatched. There are 16 residues in the CDR3. CDR1 and CDR2 from the germline V gene are SGHRS and YFSETQ. The CDR3 bases are TGCGCCAGCAGCTTGGTTAAGACAGGGTCGGGGAATGAGCAGTTCTTC. Translated, it gives CASSLVKTGSGNEQFF.

The chain joins TRBV2 to TRBJ2-3; 8 positions match TRBD2. The V gene's germline CDR1 is SNHLY and CDR2 FYNNEI. The V gene end was trimmed by 4 bases and the J gene end by 2 bases; junction bases not matched to a gene: 2. The CDR3 consists of 14 residues. This CDR3 reads CASSGTSPTDTQYF. The CDR3 region has the DNA TGTGCCAGCAGTGGGACTAGCCCCACAGATACGCAGTATTTT.

J is TRBJ1-2 and V is TRBV6-4, with D perhaps matching TRBD1 (6 bases). V lost 5 bases and J 2 bases, leaving 9 bases between the germline ends. This CDR3 region has 13 residues. The germline V gene has CDR1 MRHNA and CDR2 SNTAGT. CDR3 nucleotides: TGTGCCAGCAGTCATGACAGGAACTATGGCTACACCTTC. Protein product: CASSHDRNYGYTF.

This chain connects TRBV6-6 to TRBJ1-5, with 7 bases identical to TRBD1. Germline CDR1 is MNHNY and CDR2 is SVGAGI (reference sequence). CDR3 size: 15 residues. The V gene end was trimmed by 8 bases and the J gene end by 5 bases; junction bases not matched to a gene: 12. The CDR3 bases are TGTGCCAGCGGTGACAGGGCCCTGTCGGATCAGCCCCAGCATTTT. Translated: CASGDRALSDQPQHF.

J is TRBJ1-2 and V is TRBV5-1; a possible D gene is TRBD1 (5 bases). This CDR3 region has 17 residues. Trimming pared 4 bases from V and 0 bases from J, leaving 19 bases between. Germline V gene sequence: CDR1 SGHRS, CDR2 YFSETQ. The DNA of the CDR3 is TGCGCCAGCAGCCCCTTTCTCGGAGACAGCCCTAACTATGGCTACACCTTC. It codes for CASSPFLGDSPNYGYTF.

The chain links TRBV19 to TRBJ2-2, with D tentatively TRBD2 (5 bases). In germline, CDR1 is LNHDA, CDR2 SQIVND (reference sequence). This CDR3 spans 18 amino acids. Trimming left V 7 bases short and J 1 base short, with 22 bases between. In DNA, the CDR3 is TGTGCCAGTACGGCGAAATGGGGTTGGGCGGGGAACACCGGGGAGCTGTTTTTT. Its protein is CASTAKWGWAGNTGELFF. Drawing the rest from reference TRBV19 and TRBJ2-2, the complete variable domain is DGGITQSPKYLFRKEGQNVTLSCEQNLNHDAMYWYRQDPGQGLRLIYYSQIVNDFQKGDIAEGYSVSREKKESFPLTVTSAQKNPTAFYLCASTAKWGWAGNTGELFFGEGSRLTVL.

This sequence joins TRBV6-1 and TRBJ2-1, with unresolved D. The CDR3 is made up of 12 amino acids. CDR1 is MNHNS, CDR2 SASEGT, per germline. V lost 9 bases to trimming and J lost 5 bases, with 11 bases between them. CDR3 coding DNA: TGTGCCAGGGCAACACCCCACAATGAGCAGTTCTTC. It codes for CARATPHNEQFF.

The chain uses TRBV5-8 and TRBJ2-7; 14 bases are shared with TRBD2. V shed 4 bases, J shed 1 base, and the junction held 10 bases outside the gene matches. The CDR3 extends over 18 amino acids. Germline V gene lookup returns CDR1 SGHTS and CDR2 YDEGEE. The CDR3 region has the DNA TGTGCCAGCAGCCCCCTGGGACTAGCGGGAGCCTTTTCCTACGAGCAGTACTTC. Its protein is CASSPLGLAGAFSYEQYF.

The chain is built from TRBV6-1 and TRBJ2-7; 14 nucleotides agree with TRBD2. Trimming took 3 bases from V and 6 from J; bases not matched to a gene: 13. CDR1 is MNHNS and CDR2 is SASEGT in the germline V gene. CDR3 length equals 18 residues. CDR3 sequence (DNA): TGTGCCAGCAGTGACGGACTAGCGGGAGGCCATCCCTTCCGCGAGCAGTACTTC. Protein: CASSDGLAGGHPFREQYF.

About this clone: Other DNA sequences in the same sample also yield this CDR3. The chain uses TRBV2 and TRBJ2-3; TRBD2 agrees at 7 bases. The CDR3 is made up of 14 amino acids. V was pared by 8 bases and J by 1 base, with 6 bases of the junction left unmatched. Germline V gene lookup returns CDR1 SNHLY and CDR2 FYNNEI. In nucleotides, the CDR3 is TGTGCCAGCCTGGCGGGAGAGGGCACAGATACGCAGTATTTT. Translation gives CASLAGEGTDTQYF.

This sequence joins TRBV6-1 and TRBJ2-1, with 10 bases lining up with TRBD1. CDR1 is MNHNS, CDR2 SASEGT, per germline. There are 15 residues in the CDR3. J lost 8 bases, V lost 7 bases, and 11 bases had no gene match. CDR3 coding DNA: TGTGCCAGCAATCCCCGGGACAGGGGTTCGGATGAGCAGTTCTTC. This sequence encodes CASNPRDRGSDEQFF.

In this sample, this clone turned up a few times. J is TRBJ2-2 and V is TRBV28; 11 bases map to TRBD2. CDR3 length: 15 residues. CDR1 is MDHEN, CDR2 SYDVKM, per germline. J lost 7 bases, V lost 7 bases, and 8 bases had no gene match. CDR3 loop: CASTIAGGPGGELFF. CDR3 coding DNA: TGTGCCAGCACCATAGCGGGAGGGCCGGGCGGGGAGCTGTTTTTT.

This clone was counted only a few times. CDR3 sequence: CASSSLGRGNTEAFF. CDR3 DNA: TGCGCCAGCAGCTCGCTGGGCAGGGGTAACACTGAAGCTTTCTTT. The rearrangement links TRBV5-1 to TRBJ1-1; D is perhaps TRBD1 (6 bases). Trimming cost V 3 bases and J 2 bases, with 14 bases left between them. Germline V gives CDR1 SGHRS, CDR2 YFSETQ. The CDR3 has 15 amino acids. Based on the CDR3 plus reference TRBV5-1 and TRBJ1-1, the full variable domain is KAGVTQTPRYLIKTRGQQVTLSCSPISGHRSVSWYQQTPGQGLQFLFEYFSETQRNKGNFPGRFSGRQFSNSRSEMNVSTLELGDSALYLCASSSLGRGNTEAFFGQGTRLTVV.

The V and J genes are TRBV27 and TRBJ1-1, with a weak D call TRBD1 (5 bases). V was trimmed by 4 bases and J by 1 base, leaving 10 bases between them. The CDR3 covers 14 residues. In germline, CDR1 is MNHEY, CDR2 SMNVEV (reference sequence). CDR3 nucleotides: TGTGCCAGCAGTTCGGCAGGGTCGAACACTGAAGCTTTCTTT. This encodes CASSSAGSNTEAFF.

A note on this clone: Mismatch with germline at one junction end may stem from a read error. V usage is TRBV5-6 and J usage is TRBJ2-4; D perhaps matches TRBD2 (5 bases). Germline V gene sequence: CDR1 SGHDT, CDR2 YYEEEE. The CDR3 is 14 residues long. CDR3 region: CASSLGGGKNIRYF. Written as DNA, the CDR3 is TGTGCCAGCAGCTTGGGTGGAGGCAAAAACATTCGGTACTTC.